Listed below are T cell receptor beta chains from one sample, sequenced in a study of blood T cells in healthy people across ages. TCRdb itself ran the 5' RACE reads through MiXCR, one entry per CDR3 protein. The sample holds 550,000 to 700,000 distinct CDR3 sequences, roughly 28% seen once. Sequencing was performed on blood. These receptor sequences come from a woman aged 70-85 years in good health. Each CDR3 is given with its conserved first and last residue. Fields, in order: J gene, CDR3 length, V gene, D gene, clone size, CDR3 DNA, CDR3 protein. D genes are given only for firm matches. A row's size may be missing; if present it is once, few, many or a size class.

TRBJ2-3	13	TRBV6-5	TRBD1	few	TGTCTATCGCAGGACAGGGGGACAGATACGCAGTATTTT	CLSQDRGTDTQYF
TRBJ2-3	14	TRBV7-2	-	few	TGTGCCAGCAGCTTAGTTGGCGATCTCGGTACGCAGTATTTT	CASSLVGDLGTQYF
TRBJ2-5	17	TRBV20-1	-	few	TGCAGTGCTAAGGGTCAACAGGGACGAATCTTCCAAGAGACCCAGTACTTC	CSAKGQQGRIFQETQYF
TRBJ1-1	14	TRBV7-9	-	-	TGTGCCAGCAGCTTAGCAACAAGGGTTGGGAAAGCTTTCTTT	CASSLATRVGKAFF
TRBJ2-7	14	TRBV18	-	-	TGTGCCAGCTCACCCCAACAGTCTAGCTACGAGCAGTACTTC	CASSPQQSSYEQYF
TRBJ2-7	14	TRBV7-2	TRBD1	many	TGTGCCAGCAGCCCGGGACAGCCCGCCTACGAGCAGTACTTC	CASSPGQPAYEQYF
TRBJ1-4	15	TRBV19	-	few	TGTGCCAGTAGTGTTAGGCCCCAGAGGTCCGAAAAACTGTTTTTT	CASSVRPQRSEKLFF
TRBJ2-4	15	TRBV7-2	-	few	TGTGCCAGCAGCTTAATGTGGGCGCTGGGGGCCATTCAGTACTTC	CASSLMWALGAIQYF
TRBJ2-3	17	TRBV25-1	TRBD1	-	TGTGCCAGCACTCCGTCGGGACAGGGTAAAAACGCAGTTACGCAGTATTTT	CASTPSGQGKNAVTQYF
TRBJ1-2	14	TRBV27	TRBD1	-	TGTGCCAGCAGTTTAGACAGGGGTCCGAGTGGCTACACCTTC	CASSLDRGPSGYTF
TRBJ2-3	13	TRBV7-9	-	many	TGTGCCAGCAGCTTCGGTAGCGGAGATACGCAGTATTTT	CASSFGSGDTQYF
TRBJ2-1	15	TRBV7-2	TRBD2	-	TGTGCCAGCAGTCCTAGCGGGGGCCGGTACAATGAGCAGTTCTTC	CASSPSGGRYNEQFF
TRBJ2-3	16	TRBV4-3	TRBD2	-	TGCGCCAGCAGCCAAGATTGGGCTAGCGGGGGGAATACGCAGTATTTT	CASSQDWASGGNTQYF
TRBJ1-2	15	TRBV6-6	-	-	TGTGCCAGCAGTTACTCAGGCAGATCGAACCATGGCTACACCTTC	CASSYSGRSNHGYTF
TRBJ2-7	12	TRBV5-6	-	few	TGTGCCAGCAGCTTGGCACTTCACGAGCAGTACTTC	CASSLALHEQYF
TRBJ2-4	16	TRBV7-2	-	-	TGTGCCAGCAGCTTACAAGGGGGGGCCTTGCCAAGCATTCAGTACTTC	CASSLQGGALPSIQYF
TRBJ2-5	14	TRBV7-3	-	few	TGTGCCAGCAGCTTTCAGGGAGGGGGAGAGACCCAGTACTTC	CASSFQGGGETQYF
TRBJ1-1	16	TRBV6-5	-	-	TGTGCCAGCAGTTACTTATCGGGGCAGGGAGGAACTGAAGCTTTCTTT	CASSYLSGQGGTEAFF
TRBJ1-3	16	TRBV4-1	TRBD1	-	TGCGCCAGCAGCCAAGATGTCGGGACAGGACCCATCACCATATATTTT	CASSQDVGTGPITIYF
TRBJ2-1	17	TRBV3-1	TRBD2	-	TGTGCCAGCAGCCGTATAAGCGGGGGCGGATTTTACAATGAGCAGTTCTTC	CASSRISGGGFYNEQFF
TRBJ2-1	14	TRBV21-1	-	-	TGTGCCCGAGCTAAGCGGGGGTCCGCGAATGAGCAGTTCTTC	CARAKRGSANEQFF
TRBJ1-2	14	TRBV7-8	TRBD1	few	TGTGCCAGCAGCCCGCGGGACAGGGTGGTTGGCTACACCTTC	CASSPRDRVVGYTF
TRBJ2-3	13	TRBV7-6	-	-	TGTGCCAGCAGCTTCGGGTGGGCAGATACGCAGTATTTT	CASSFGWADTQYF
TRBJ2-3	14	TRBV2	TRBD2	few	TGTGCCAGCACCCCGGGACTAGGAACAGATACGCAGTATTTT	CASTPGLGTDTQYF
TRBJ1-2	13	TRBV9	-	once	TGTGCCAGCAGCGTAGAAGGGTTCTATGACTACACCTTC	CASSVEGFYDYTF
TRBJ2-1	18	TRBV6-2/TRBV6-3	TRBD2	-	TGTGCCAGCAGTTCGGCCACTAGCGGGGTGAAAGTTAACAATGAGCAGTTCTTC	CASSSATSGVKVNNEQFF
TRBJ2-4	13	TRBV6-5	-	-	TGTGCCAGCAGTGGGATAGCCAAAAACATTCAGTACTTC	CASSGIAKNIQYF
TRBJ2-2	16	TRBV12-5	TRBD1	-	TGTGCTAGTGGTTTGCCGGCAGGGGGATGGACCGGGGAGCTGTTTTTT	CASGLPAGGWTGELFF
TRBJ1-5	13	TRBV4-1	-	-	TGCGCCAGCAGCCCAGGGAAAAATCAGCCCCAGCATTTT	CASSPGKNQPQHF
TRBJ2-5	14	TRBV11-2	-	-	TGTGCCAGCAGCTTAGACAGGGAAGCAGAGACCCAGTACTTC	CASSLDREAETQYF
TRBJ1-6	15	TRBV11-2	TRBD1	-	TGTGCCAGCAGCTGGACAGGCTCCTATAATTCACCCCTCCACTTT	CASSWTGSYNSPLHF
TRBJ2-2	15	TRBV9	-	few	TGTGCCAGCAGCGTCGGACAGACGAACACCGGGGAGCTGTTTTTT	CASSVGQTNTGELFF
TRBJ1-2	11	TRBV29-1	-	few	TGCAGCGATAATACAGGTTATGGCTACACCTTC	CSDNTGYGYTF
TRBJ2-1	15	TRBV2	TRBD2	few	TGTGCCAGCAAGACACTAGCGGGGGTTAACAATGAGCAGTTCTTC	CASKTLAGVNNEQFF
TRBJ1-2	14	TRBV6-4	-	-	TGTGCCAGCAGTGATCAGGGGACACCGTATGGCTACACCTTC	CASSDQGTPYGYTF
TRBJ1-4	14	TRBV5-1	-	-	TGCGCCAGCAGTGAGGCCCCCGCGAATGAAAAACTGTTTTTT	CASSEAPANEKLFF
TRBJ2-7	14	TRBV18	TRBD1	few	TGTGCCAGCTCGGCCGGGACAGGGTTCTACGAGCAGTACTTC	CASSAGTGFYEQYF
TRBJ2-3	14	TRBV2	-	-	TGTGCCAGCAGTGACAGGGAGGGCACAGATACGCAGTATTTT	CASSDREGTDTQYF
TRBJ2-3	18	TRBV7-2	TRBD1	few	TGTGCCGGCAGCTTATTGGGACAGGAGTATTCTAGCACAGATACGCAGTATTTT	CAGSLLGQEYSSTDTQYF
TRBJ2-5	14	TRBV13	TRBD1	-	TGTGCCAGCAGCTTACAGGGGGTCCAAGAGACCCAGTACTTC	CASSLQGVQETQYF
TRBJ1-1	15	TRBV5-1	TRBD1	few	TGCGCCAGCAGCTTGGGGGGACAGGGGGGCCCTGAAGCTTTCTTT	CASSLGGQGGPEAFF
TRBJ1-2	14	TRBV7-9	-	few	TGTGCCAGCAGCTGGTCGGCAGGGAACTATGGCTACACCTTC	CASSWSAGNYGYTF
TRBJ1-3	14	TRBV28	TRBD1	-	TGTGCCAGCAGCCCTCAGGGGGCTAGAAACACCATATATTTT	CASSPQGARNTIYF
TRBJ2-7	13	TRBV20-1	TRBD2	-	TGCAGTGTCTCAGTGGGCGGGGGCTACGAGCAGTACTTC	CSVSVGGGYEQYF
TRBJ1-2	17	TRBV7-2	-	-	TGTGCCAGCAGCTTTATCAGCGTGGGCAGCTATAACTATGGCTACACCTTC	CASSFISVGSYNYGYTF
TRBJ1-1	16	TRBV7-8	-	-	TGTGCCAGCAGCTTAGGAGTGAGGGGCTTGAACACTGAAGCTTTCTTT	CASSLGVRGLNTEAFF
TRBJ2-3	16	TRBV9	TRBD2	few	TGTGCCAGCAGCTACGGGACTAGCGGGGGCACAGATACGCAGTATTTT	CASSYGTSGGTDTQYF
TRBJ1-4	17	TRBV7-8	TRBD1	-	TGTGCCAGCAGCCCCTCGACAGGGGCGGCTACTAATGAAAAACTGTTTTTT	CASSPSTGAATNEKLFF
TRBJ1-2	15	TRBV4-3	-	-	TGCGCCAGCAGCCACGGACGGAACACTAACTATGGCTACACCTTC	CASSHGRNTNYGYTF